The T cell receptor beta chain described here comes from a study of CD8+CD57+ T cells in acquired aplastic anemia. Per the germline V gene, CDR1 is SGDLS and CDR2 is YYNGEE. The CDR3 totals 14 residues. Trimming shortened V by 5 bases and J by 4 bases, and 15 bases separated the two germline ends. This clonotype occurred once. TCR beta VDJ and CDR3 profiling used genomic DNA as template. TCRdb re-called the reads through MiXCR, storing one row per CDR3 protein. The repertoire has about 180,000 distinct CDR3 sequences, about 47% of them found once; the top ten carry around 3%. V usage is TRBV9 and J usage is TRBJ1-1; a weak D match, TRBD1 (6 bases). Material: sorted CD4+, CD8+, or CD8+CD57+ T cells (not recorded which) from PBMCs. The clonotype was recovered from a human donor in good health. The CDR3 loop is CASSPWGGATEAFF. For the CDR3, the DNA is TGTGCCAGCAGTCCGTGGGGGGGGGCCACTGAAGCTTTCTTT.